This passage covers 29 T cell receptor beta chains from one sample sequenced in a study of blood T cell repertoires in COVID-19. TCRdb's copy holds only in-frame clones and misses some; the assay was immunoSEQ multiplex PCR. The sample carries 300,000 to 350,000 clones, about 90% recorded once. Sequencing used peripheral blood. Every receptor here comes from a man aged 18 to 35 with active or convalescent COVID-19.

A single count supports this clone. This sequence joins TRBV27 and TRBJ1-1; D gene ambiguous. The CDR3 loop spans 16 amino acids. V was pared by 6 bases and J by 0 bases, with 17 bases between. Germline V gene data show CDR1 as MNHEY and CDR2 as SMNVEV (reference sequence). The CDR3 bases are TGTGCCAGCAGACTGTCCGGGTACCCTATGAACACTGAAGCTTTCTTT. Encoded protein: CASRLSGYPMNTEAFF.

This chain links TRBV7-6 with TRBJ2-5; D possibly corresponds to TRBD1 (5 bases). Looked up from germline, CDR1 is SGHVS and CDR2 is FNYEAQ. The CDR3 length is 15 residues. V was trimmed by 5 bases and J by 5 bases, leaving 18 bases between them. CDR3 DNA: TGTGCCAGCAGCCCCAAGATCGACAGTCCTGAGACCCAGTACTTC. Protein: CASSPKIDSPETQYF.

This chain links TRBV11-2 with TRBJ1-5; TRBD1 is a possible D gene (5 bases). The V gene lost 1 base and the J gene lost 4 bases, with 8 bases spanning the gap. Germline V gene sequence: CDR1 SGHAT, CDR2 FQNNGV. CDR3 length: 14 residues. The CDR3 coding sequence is TGTGCCAGCAGCTTAGTTGGGGGGAATCAGCCCCAGCATTTT. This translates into CASSLVGGNQPQHF.

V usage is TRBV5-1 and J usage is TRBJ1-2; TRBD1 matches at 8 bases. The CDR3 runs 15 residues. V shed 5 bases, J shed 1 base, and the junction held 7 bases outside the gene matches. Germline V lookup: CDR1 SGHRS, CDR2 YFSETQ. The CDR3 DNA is TGCGCCAGCAGAGAGGGACAGGAGATTAACTATGGCTACACCTTC. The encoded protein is CASREGQEINYGYTF.

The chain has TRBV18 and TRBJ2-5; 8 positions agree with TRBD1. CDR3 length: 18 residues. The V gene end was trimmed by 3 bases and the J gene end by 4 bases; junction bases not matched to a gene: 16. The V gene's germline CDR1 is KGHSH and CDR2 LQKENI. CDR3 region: CASSPVAVASGGVETQYF. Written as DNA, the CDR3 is TGTGCCAGCTCACCCGTGGCAGTAGCGTCAGGGGGCGTAGAGACCCAGTACTTC.

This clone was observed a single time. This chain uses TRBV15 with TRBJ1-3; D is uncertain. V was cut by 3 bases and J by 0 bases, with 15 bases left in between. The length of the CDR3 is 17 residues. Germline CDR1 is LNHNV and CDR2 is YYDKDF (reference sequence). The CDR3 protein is CATSRGLSANSGNTIYF. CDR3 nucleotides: TGTGCCACCAGCAGGGGCCTTTCAGCCAACTCTGGAAACACCATATATTTT.

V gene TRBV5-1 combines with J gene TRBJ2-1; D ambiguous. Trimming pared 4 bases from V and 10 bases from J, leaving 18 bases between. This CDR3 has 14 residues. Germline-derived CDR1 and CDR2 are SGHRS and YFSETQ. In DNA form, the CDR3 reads TGCGCCAGCAGCCCCGACCCCCCAGCAGGAGAGCAGTTCTTC. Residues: CASSPDPPAGEQFF.

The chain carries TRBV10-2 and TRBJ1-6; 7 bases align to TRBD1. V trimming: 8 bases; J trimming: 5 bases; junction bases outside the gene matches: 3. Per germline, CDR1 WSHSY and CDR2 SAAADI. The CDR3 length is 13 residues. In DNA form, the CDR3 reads TGCGCCAGCTCGGGACAGAATAATTCACCCCTCCACTTT. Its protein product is CASSGQNNSPLHF.

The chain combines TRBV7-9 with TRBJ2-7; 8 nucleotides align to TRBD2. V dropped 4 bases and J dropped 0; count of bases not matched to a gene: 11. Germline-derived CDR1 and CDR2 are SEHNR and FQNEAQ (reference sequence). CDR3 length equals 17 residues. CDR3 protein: CASSSPRLAGYSYEQYF. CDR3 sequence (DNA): TGTGCCAGCAGCTCACCTCGGCTAGCGGGTTACTCCTACGAGCAGTACTTC.

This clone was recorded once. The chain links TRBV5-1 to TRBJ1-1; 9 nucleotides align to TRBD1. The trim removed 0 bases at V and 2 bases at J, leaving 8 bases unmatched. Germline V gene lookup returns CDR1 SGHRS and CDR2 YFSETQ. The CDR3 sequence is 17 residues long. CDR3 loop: CASSLGQGGSGNTEAFF. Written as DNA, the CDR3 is TGCGCCAGCAGCTTGGGACAGGGGGGCTCAGGAAACACTGAAGCTTTCTTT.

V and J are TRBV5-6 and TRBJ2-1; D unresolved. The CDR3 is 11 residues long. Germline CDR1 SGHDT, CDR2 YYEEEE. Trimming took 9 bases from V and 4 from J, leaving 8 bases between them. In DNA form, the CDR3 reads TGTGCCACTAACGTGTACAATGAGCAGTTCTTC. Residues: CATNVYNEQFF.

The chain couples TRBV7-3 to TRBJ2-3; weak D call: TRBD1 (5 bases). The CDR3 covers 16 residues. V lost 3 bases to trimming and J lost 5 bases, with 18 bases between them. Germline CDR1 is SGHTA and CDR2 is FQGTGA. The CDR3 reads CASSLPNQGVEDTQYF. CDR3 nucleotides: TGTGCCAGCAGCTTGCCCAACCAGGGTGTTGAAGATACGCAGTATTTT.

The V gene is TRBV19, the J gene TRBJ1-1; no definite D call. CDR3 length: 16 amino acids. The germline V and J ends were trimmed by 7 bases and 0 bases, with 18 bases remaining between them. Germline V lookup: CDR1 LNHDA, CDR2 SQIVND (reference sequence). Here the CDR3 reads CASNFGLRRMNTEAFF. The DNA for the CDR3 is TGTGCCAGTAATTTTGGGTTAAGGCGGATGAACACTGAAGCTTTCTTT.

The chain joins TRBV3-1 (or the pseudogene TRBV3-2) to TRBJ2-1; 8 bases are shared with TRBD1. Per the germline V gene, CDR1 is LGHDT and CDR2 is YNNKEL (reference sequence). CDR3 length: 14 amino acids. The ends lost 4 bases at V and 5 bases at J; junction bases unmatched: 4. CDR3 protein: CASSPDRGDNEQFF. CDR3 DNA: TGTGCCAGCAGCCCTGACAGGGGTGACAATGAGCAGTTCTTC.

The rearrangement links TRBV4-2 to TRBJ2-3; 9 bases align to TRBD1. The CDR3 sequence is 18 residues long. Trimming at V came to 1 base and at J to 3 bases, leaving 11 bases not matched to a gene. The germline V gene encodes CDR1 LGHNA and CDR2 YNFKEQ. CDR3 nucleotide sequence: TGTGCCAGCAGCCAAGCGAACCAGGGACAGGGAGTTACAGATACGCAGTATTTT. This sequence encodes CASSQANQGQGVTDTQYF.

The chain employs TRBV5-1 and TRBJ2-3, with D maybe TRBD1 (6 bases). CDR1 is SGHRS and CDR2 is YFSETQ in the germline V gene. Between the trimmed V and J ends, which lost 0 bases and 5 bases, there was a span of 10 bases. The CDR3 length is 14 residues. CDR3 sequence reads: CASSLGTGRDTQYF. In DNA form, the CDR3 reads TGCGCCAGCAGCTTGGGTACAGGGAGAGATACGCAGTATTTT.

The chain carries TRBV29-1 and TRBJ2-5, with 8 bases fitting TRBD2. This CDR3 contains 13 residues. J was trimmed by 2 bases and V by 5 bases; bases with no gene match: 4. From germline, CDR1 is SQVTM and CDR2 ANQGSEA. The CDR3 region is CSVSGGGQETQYF. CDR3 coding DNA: TGCAGCGTTAGCGGGGGAGGGCAAGAGACCCAGTACTTC.

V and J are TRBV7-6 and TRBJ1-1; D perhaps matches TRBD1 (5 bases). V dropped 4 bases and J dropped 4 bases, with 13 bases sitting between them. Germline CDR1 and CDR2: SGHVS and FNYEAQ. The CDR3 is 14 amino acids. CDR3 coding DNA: TGTGCCAGCAGCTCAGGCGGGGGGAGCACTGAAGCTTTCTTT. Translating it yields CASSSGGGSTEAFF.

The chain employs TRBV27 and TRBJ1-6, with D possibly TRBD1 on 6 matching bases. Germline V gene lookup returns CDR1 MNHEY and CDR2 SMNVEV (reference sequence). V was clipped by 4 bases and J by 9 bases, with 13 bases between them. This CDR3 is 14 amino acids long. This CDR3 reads CASSSIQGSSPLHF. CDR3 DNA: TGTGCCAGCAGTTCAATACAGGGATCTTCACCCCTCCACTTT.

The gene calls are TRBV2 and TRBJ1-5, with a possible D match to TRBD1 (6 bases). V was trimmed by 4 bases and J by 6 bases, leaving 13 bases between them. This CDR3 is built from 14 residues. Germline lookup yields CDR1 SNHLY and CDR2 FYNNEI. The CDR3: CASSAGVGSQPQHF. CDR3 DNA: TGTGCCAGCAGTGCAGGGGTAGGGAGTCAGCCCCAGCATTTT.

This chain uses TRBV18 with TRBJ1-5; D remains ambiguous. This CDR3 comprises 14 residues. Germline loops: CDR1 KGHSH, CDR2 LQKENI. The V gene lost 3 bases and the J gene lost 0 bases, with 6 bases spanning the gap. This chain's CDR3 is CASSPTYSNQPQHF. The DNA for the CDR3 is TGTGCCAGCTCACCGACATATAGCAATCAGCCCCAGCATTTT.

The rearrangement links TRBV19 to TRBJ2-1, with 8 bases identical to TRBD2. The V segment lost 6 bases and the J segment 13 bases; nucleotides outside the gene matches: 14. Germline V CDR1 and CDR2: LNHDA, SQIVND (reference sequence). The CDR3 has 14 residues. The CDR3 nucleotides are TGTGCCAGTAGCCCCCGCGCGGCGGGGGGACCTCAGTTCTTC. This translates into CASSPRAAGGPQFF.

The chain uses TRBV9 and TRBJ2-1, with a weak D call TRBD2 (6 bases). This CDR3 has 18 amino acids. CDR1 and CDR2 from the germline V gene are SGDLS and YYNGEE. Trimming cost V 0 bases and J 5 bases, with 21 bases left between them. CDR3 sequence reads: CASSVDLGTGGDDNEQFF. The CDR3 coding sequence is TGTGCCAGCAGCGTAGATCTGGGCACGGGCGGGGACGACAATGAGCAGTTCTTC.

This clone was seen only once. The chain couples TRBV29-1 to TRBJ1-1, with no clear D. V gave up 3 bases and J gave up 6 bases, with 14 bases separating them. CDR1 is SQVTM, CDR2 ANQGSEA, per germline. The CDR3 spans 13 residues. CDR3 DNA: TGCAGCGTTGATGGCGGGGAAAGAGCTGAAGCTTTCTTT. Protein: CSVDGGERAEAFF. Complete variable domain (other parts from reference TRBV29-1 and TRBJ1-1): SAVISQKPSRDICQRGTSLTIQCQVDSQVTMMFWYRQQPGQSLTLIATANQGSEATYESGFVIDKFPISRPNLTFSTLTVSNMSPEDSSIYLCSVDGGERAEAFFGQGTRLTVV.

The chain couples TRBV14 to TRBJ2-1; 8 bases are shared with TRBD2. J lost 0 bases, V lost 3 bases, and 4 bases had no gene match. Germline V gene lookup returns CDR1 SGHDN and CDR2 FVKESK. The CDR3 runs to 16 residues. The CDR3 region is CASSQLAGSSYNEQFF. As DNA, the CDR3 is TGTGCCAGCAGCCAGTTAGCGGGGAGCTCCTACAATGAGCAGTTCTTC.

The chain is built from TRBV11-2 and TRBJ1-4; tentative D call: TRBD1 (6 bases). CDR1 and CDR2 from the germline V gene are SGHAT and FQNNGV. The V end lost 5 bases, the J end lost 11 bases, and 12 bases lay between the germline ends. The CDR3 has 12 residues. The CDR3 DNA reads TGTGCCAGCAGCAAGAACAGGGAGAAACTGTTTTTT. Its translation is CASSKNREKLFF.

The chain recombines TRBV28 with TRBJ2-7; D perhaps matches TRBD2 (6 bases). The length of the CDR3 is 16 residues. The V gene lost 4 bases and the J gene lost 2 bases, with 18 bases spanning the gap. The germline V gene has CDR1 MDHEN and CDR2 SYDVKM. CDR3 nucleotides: TGTGCCAGCAGTTCGCCGTTGGGCGGGATCACCTACGAGCAGTACTTC. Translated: CASSSPLGGITYEQYF.

The CDR3 DNA reads TGTGCCAGCAGCGACCGGGACATCAATCAGCCCCAGCATTTT. Residues: CASSDRDINQPQHF. The rearrangement joins TRBV11-2 to TRBJ1-5, with D possibly TRBD1 on 6 matching bases. The ends were cut back, 5 bases at V and 3 bases at J, with 11 bases in the middle. The CDR3 is made up of 14 amino acids. CDR1 is SGHAT and CDR2 is FQNNGV in the germline V gene.

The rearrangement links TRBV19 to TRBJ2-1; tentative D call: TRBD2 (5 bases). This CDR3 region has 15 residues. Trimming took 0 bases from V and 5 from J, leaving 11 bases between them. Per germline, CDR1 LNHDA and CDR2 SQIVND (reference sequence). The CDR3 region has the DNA TGTGCCAGTAGTATAGACCGCGGGTCTAACAATGAGCAGTTCTTC. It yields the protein CASSIDRGSNNEQFF.